The subject of this entry is one TCR beta chain. This entry comes from a study of T-cell reconstitution after alpha-beta-depleted transplantation in children. Trimming shortened V by 0 bases and J by 0 bases, and 5 bases separated the two germline ends. This CDR3 has 14 residues. Germline V gene lookup returns CDR1 MNHEY and CDR2 SMNVEV (reference sequence). The TCRbeta library incorporated unique molecular identifiers. A single record per CDR3 protein comes from TCRdb applying MiXCR to the PCR reads. The repertoire has hundreds of thousands of distinct CDR3 sequences, 8.5% to 10% of them found once; the top ten carry around 6.2%.

The sample consisted of PBMCs from the stem cell graft donor, taken from the stem cell graft. The clonotype originates from a human donor who donated a stem cell graft to a child with acute lymphoblastic leukemia. The chain joins TRBV27 to TRBJ2-5; D gene ambiguous. CDR3 in DNA: TGTGCCAGCAGTTTATCGGTGTACCAAGAGACCCAGTACTTC. It yields the protein CASSLSVYQETQYF.